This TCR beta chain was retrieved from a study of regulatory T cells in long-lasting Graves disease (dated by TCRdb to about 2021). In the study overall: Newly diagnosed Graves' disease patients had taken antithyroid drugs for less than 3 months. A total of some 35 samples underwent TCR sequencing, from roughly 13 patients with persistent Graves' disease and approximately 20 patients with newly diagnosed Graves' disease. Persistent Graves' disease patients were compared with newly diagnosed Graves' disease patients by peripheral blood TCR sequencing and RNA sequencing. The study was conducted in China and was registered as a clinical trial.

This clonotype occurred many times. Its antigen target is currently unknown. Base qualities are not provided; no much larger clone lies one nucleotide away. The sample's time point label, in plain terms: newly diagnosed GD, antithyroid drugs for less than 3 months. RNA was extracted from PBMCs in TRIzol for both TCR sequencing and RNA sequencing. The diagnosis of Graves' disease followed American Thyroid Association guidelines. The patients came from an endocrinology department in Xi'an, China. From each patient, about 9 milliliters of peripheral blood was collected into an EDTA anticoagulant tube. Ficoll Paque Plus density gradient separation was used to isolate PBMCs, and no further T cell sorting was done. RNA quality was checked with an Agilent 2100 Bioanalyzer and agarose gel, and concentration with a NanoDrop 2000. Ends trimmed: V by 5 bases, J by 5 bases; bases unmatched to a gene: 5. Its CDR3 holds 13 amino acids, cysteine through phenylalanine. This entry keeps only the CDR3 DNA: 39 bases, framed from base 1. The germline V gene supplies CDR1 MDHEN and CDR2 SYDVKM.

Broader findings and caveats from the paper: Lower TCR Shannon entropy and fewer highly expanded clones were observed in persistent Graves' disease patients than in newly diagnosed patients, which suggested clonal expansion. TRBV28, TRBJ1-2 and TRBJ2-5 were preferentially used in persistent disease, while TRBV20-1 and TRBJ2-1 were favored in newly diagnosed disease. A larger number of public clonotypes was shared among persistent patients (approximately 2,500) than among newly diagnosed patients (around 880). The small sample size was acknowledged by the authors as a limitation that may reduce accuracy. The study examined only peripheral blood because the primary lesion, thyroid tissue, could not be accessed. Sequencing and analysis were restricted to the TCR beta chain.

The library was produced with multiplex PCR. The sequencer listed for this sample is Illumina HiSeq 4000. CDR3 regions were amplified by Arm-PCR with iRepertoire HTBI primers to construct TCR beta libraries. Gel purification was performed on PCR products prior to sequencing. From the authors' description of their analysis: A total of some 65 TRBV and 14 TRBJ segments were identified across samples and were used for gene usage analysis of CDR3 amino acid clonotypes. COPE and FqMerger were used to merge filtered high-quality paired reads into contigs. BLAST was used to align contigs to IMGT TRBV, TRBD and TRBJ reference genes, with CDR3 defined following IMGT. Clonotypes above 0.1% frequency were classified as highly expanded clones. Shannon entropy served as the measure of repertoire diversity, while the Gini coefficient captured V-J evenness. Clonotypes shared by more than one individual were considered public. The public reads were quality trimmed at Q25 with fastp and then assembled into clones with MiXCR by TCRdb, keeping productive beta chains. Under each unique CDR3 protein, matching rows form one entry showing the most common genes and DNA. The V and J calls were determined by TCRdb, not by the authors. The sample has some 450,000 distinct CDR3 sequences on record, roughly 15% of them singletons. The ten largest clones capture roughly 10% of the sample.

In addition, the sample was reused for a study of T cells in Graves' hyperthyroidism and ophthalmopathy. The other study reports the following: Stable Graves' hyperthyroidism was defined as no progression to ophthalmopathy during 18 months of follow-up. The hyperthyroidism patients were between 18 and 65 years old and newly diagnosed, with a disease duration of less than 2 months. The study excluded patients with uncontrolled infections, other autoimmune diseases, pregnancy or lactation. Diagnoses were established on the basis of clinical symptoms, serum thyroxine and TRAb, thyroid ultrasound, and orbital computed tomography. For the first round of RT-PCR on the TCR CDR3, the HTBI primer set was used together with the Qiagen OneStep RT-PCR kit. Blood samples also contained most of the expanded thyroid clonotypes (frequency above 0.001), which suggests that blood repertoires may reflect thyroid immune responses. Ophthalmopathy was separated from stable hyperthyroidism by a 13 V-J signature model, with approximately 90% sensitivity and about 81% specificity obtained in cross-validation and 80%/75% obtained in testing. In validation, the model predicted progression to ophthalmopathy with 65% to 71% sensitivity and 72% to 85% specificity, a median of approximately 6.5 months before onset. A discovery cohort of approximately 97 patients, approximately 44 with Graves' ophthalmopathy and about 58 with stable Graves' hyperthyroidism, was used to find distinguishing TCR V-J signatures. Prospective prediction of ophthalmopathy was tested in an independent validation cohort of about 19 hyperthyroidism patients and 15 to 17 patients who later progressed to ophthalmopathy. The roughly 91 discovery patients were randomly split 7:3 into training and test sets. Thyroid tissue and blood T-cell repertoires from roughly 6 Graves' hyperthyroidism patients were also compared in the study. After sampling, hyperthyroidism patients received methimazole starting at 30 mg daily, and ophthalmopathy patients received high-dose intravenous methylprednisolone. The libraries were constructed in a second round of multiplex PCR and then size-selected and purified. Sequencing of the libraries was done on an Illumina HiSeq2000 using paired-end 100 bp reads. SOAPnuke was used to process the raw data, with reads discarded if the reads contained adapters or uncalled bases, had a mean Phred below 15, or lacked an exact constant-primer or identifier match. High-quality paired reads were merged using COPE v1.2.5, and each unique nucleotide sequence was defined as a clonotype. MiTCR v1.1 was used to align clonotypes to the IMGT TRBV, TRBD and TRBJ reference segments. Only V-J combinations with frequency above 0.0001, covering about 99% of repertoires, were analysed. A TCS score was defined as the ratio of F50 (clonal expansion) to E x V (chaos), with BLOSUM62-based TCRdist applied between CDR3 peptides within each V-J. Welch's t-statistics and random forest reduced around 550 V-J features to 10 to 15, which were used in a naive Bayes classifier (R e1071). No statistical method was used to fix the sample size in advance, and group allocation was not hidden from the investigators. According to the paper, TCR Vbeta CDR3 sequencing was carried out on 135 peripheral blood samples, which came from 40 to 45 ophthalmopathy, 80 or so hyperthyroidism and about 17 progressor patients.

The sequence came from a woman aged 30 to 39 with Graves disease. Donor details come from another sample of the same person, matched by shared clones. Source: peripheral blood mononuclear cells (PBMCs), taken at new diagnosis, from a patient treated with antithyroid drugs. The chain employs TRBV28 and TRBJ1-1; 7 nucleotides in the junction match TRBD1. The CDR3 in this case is CASSMTGKTEAFF. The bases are TGTGCCAGCAGTATGACAGGGAAAACTGAAGCTTTCTTT.